The sequence of this T cell receptor beta chain was determined in a study of CD8 T cells in Susac syndrome. In blood CD8+ and CD4+ T cells, TCR beta underwent sequencing. In Susac syndrome patients, recently defined diagnostic criteria for definite or probable disease were met. Negative isolation was used for CD8+ and CD4+ T cells, and FACS enrichment was applied to TEMRA cells. A quantity of about 0.5 to 1 ug RNA underwent reverse transcription using random hexamers. MiXCR, applied by TCRdb to the immunoSEQ multiplex PCR reads, yields one record per CDR3 protein. Here the sample spans about 120,000 distinct CDR3 sequences, just over 95% being singletons. Germline values: CDR1 LGHNA, CDR2 YSLEER. CDR3 length equals 16 residues. Deletions cut 0 bases from V and 2 bases from J, with 13 bases between. The study's findings and limits: In Susac patients, clonal expansion was not detected in CD4+ cells.

On this clonotype itself: Its antigen is currently unknown.

The TCR was taken from a human donor with Susac syndrome. Sequenced: CD4+ T cells from PBMCs. V is TRBV4-3 and J is TRBJ2-5, with D perhaps TRBD1 (5 bases). The CDR3 protein is CASSQEQAASQETQYF. In DNA, the CDR3 is TGCGCCAGCAGCCAAGAACAGGCAGCGAGTCAAGAGACCCAGTACTTC.